The 4 T cell receptor beta chains reported below all come from one sample, sequenced in a study of blood T cell repertoires in COVID-19. Profiling relied on immunoSEQ multiplex PCR, and the TCRdb table lists in-frame clones only, not all of them. The table has around 360,000 clones, around 87% seen once. Source material: peripheral blood. Receptor source: a woman aged 25 to 39 with COVID-19, enrolled during active disease.

The chain joins TRBV29-1 to TRBJ2-1; unclear D gene. This CDR3 contains 11 residues. V gave up 8 bases and J gave up 2 bases, with 7 bases separating them. CDR1 is SQVTM and CDR2 is ANQGSEA in the germline V gene. CDR3 in DNA: TGCAGCTTGAGGACCTACAATGAGCAGTTCTTC. Protein: CSLRTYNEQFF.

This clone was picked up many times. This rearrangement joins TRBV15 to TRBJ2-1; 7 bases are shared with TRBD1. The germline gives CDR1 LNHNV, CDR2 YYDKDF (reference sequence). The trim removed 5 bases at V and 8 bases at J, leaving 12 bases unmatched. This CDR3 region has 15 residues. CDR3 sequence reads: CATSPQSTGTDEQFF. Written as DNA, the CDR3 is TGTGCCACCAGCCCCCAGTCGACAGGGACCGATGAGCAGTTCTTC.

The chain joins TRBV5-4 to TRBJ2-5, with TRBD2 matching over 9 bases. J lost 5 bases, V lost 4 bases, and 9 bases had no gene match. Germline assignment: CDR1 SGHNT and CDR2 YYREEE (reference sequence). This CDR3 spans 15 amino acids. The CDR3 loop is CASSVDSGSVETQYF. CDR3 nucleotide sequence: TGTGCCAGCAGCGTGGATAGCGGGAGCGTGGAGACCCAGTACTTC. The variable domain in full, completed from reference TRBV5-4 and TRBJ2-5, reads ETGVTQSPTHLIKTRGQQVTLRCSSQSGHNTVSWYQQALGQGPQFIFQYYREEENGRGNFPPRFSGLQFPNYSSELNVNALELDDSALYLCASSVDSGSVETQYFGPGTRLLVL.

The table lists this clone with a count of one. Here the CDR3 DNA reads TGCAGTGCTAGTGGCCGGGACAGGAACTACGAGCAGTACTTC. It specifies CSASGRDRNYEQYF. The chain recombines TRBV20-1 with TRBJ2-7; 8 bases map to TRBD1. Germline CDR1 is DFQATT and CDR2 is SNEGSKA (reference sequence). There are 14 residues in the CDR3. The V gene end was trimmed by 3 bases and the J gene end by 3 bases; junction bases not matched to a gene: 7.